Sequencing of this T cell receptor beta chain was carried out in a study of T cells in localized non-small cell lung cancer. Study-level results: The study linked higher blood T cell density to longer overall survival. Among the tissues sampled, uninvolved adjacent lung had the highest T cell clonality, above tumor. In adjacent lung appeared a median 57 of the top 100 tumor clones. It remains possible that heterogeneity exists, since only one tumor region was sequenced.

Generated by immunoSEQ multiplex PCR, the TCRdb table keeps only in-frame clones and is missing some. In the table there are around 53,000 clones, around 82% of which are singletons. CDR3 length equals 14 residues. V lost 8 bases to trimming and J lost 2 bases; unmatched junction nucleotides: 9. Germline V gene sequence: CDR1 ENHRY, CDR2 SYGVKD. This clone was picked up one time. Its antigen is not known. The TCR sequence derives from a woman aged 40-69 years with stage II lung adenocarcinoma. Material: PBMCs, obtained before any cancer treatment. The V and J genes are TRBV10-3 and TRBJ2-7; 7 bases are a match to TRBD1. The CDR3 DNA reads TGTGCCATCCGGCCCCCCGACAGGGCCTACGAGCAGTACTTC. Amino acid sequence: CAIRPPDRAYEQYF.